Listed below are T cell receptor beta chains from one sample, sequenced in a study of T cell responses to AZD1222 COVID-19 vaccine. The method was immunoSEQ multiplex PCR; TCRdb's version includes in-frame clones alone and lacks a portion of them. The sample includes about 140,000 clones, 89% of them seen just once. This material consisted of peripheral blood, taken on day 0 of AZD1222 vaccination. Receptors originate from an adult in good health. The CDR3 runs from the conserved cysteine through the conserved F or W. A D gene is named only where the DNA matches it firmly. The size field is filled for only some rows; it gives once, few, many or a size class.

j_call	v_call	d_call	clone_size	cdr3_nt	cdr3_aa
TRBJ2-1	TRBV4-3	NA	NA	TGCGCCAGCAGCCGAGGCGGTTTAGGGATTTCGTCCTACAATGAGCAGTTCTTC	CASSRGGLGISSYNEQFF
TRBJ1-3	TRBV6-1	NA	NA	TGTGCCAGCAGTGAACCGAGGGGCTCTGGAAACACCATATATTTT	CASSEPRGSGNTIYF
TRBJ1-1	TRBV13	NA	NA	TGTGCCAGCAGCTTAGGCCTCCTCACTGAAGCTTTCTTT	CASSLGLLTEAFF
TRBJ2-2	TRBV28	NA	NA	TGTGCCAGCAGTTTAGGCCGGGTCAGAATCACCGGGGAGCTGTTTTTT	CASSLGRVRITGELFF
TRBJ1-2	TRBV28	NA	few	TGTGCCAGCAGTTTAAGTCCGGGAGGCTCTTGGTATGGCTACACCTTC	CASSLSPGGSWYGYTF
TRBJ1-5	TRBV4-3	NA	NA	TGCGCCAGCAGCCAAGAGAGGAAACGGGCCCAGCATTTT	CASSQERKRAQHF
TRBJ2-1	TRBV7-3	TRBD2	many	TGTGCCAGCAAGACTAGCGATCACTACAATGAGCAGTTCTTC	CASKTSDHYNEQFF
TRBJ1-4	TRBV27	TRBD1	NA	TGTGCCAGCTCTGGACAGGCGTCTGCAACTAATGAAAAACTGTTTTTT	CASSGQASATNEKLFF
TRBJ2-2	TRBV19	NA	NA	TGTGCCAGTAGTATGGCCTCCTCCACCGGGGAGCTGTTTTTT	CASSMASSTGELFF
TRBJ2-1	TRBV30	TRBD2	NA	TGTGCCTGGAGTGCGCGGGGGGGCAGCTACAATGAGCAGTTCTTC	CAWSARGGSYNEQFF
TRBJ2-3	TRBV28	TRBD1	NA	TGTGCCAGCAGTTATGGGACAGGGTACAGCACAGATACGCAGTATTTT	CASSYGTGYSTDTQYF
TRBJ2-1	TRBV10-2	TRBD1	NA	TGCGCCAGCAGGGAAACCGGGACAGGGTTGAATGAGCAGTTCTTC	CASRETGTGLNEQFF
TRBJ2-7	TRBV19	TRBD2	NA	TGTGCCAGTAGTATTAGGGGGACTAGCGGGGAACAGCCCTACGAGCAGTACTTC	CASSIRGTSGEQPYEQYF
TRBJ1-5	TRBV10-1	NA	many	TGCGCCAGCAGGGGTCAAGGGCAGGGCAGCAATCAGCCCCAGCATTTT	CASRGQGQGSNQPQHF
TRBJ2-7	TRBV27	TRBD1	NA	TGTGCCAGCAGTCGCCCACGGTGGACAGGGAAATACGAGCAGTACTTC	CASSRPRWTGKYEQYF
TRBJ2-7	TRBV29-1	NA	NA	TGCAGCGTTGATGGTGGCTACGAGCAGTACTTC	CSVDGGYEQYF
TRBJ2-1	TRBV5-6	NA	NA	TGTGCCAGCTCCCCCCAGGGGATCATAGGAACCATTGAGCAGTTCTTC	CASSPQGIIGTIEQFF
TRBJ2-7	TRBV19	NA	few	TGTGCCAGTAGTATCGCCAGGGCCTACGAGCAGTACTTC	CASSIARAYEQYF
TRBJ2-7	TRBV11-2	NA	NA	TGTGCCAGCAGCTTAGGATGGGACGAGCAGTACTTC	CASSLGWDEQYF
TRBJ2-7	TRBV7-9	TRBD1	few	TGTGCCAGCAGGACGACAGGGGCACACTACGAGCAGTACTTC	CASRTTGAHYEQYF
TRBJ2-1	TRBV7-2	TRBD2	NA	TGTGCCAGCAGCTCCCAGGTGCGGGAGAGTGCTGAGCAGTTCTTC	CASSSQVRESAEQFF
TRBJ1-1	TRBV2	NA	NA	TGTGCCAGCACCTCCGCCTGGAACACTGAAGCTTTCTTT	CASTSAWNTEAFF
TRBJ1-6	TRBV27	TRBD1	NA	TGTGCCACCAGGGGGACAGGGACCTCACCCCTCCACTTT	CATRGTGTSPLHF
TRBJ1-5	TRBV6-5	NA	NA	TGTGCCAGCAGTTACTCGAGGGGGTCGAATCAGCCCCAGCATTTT	CASSYSRGSNQPQHF
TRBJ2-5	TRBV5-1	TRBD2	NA	TGCGCCAGCAGCTCGGCTAGCGGGGGGGAAGAGACCCAGTACTTC	CASSSASGGEETQYF
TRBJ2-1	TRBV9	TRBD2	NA	TGTGCCAGCAGCGGAGAAAGGCGACTAGCACCCCCTTTCTTC	CASSGERRLAPPFF
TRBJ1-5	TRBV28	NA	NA	TGTGCCAGCAGTAGTCCGGGACTTCGCAATCAGCCCCAGCATTTT	CASSSPGLRNQPQHF
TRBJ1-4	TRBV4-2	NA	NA	TGTGCCAGCAGCCAAGAAAGGCAGTTTAATGAAAAACTGTTTTTT	CASSQERQFNEKLFF
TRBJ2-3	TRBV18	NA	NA	TGTGCCAGCTCACCAATTATAGCAGATACGCAGTATTTT	CASSPIIADTQYF